Listed below are T cell receptor beta chains from one sample, sequenced in a study of post-analysis software for immune sequencing data. TCRdb passed the PCR reads through MiXCR, listing each CDR3 protein once. The sample holds fewer than 700,000 distinct CDR3 sequences, around 40% seen once. Sequencing was performed on blood. These receptors all stem from a girl aged 5 to 17 with multiple sclerosis. CDR3s include the opening cysteine and the closing phenylalanine or tryptophan. D genes are given only for firm matches. A row's size may be missing; if present it is once, few, many or a size class.

CDR3aa	CDR3nt	abundance	d_gene	v_gene	j_gene
CASSFSGAAGQETQYF	TGTGCCAGCAGTTTTTCGGGGGCGGCGGGGCAAGAGACCCAGTACTTC	.	.	TRBV12-3/TRBV12-4	TRBJ2-5
CASSLLGNEQFF	TGTGCCAGCAGCTTACTAGGCAATGAGCAGTTCTTC	many	.	TRBV12-3/TRBV12-4	TRBJ2-1
CASSLSDGLNTEAFF	TGTGCCAGCAGCTTATCGGACGGCTTGAACACTGAAGCTTTCTTT	.	.	TRBV11-3	TRBJ1-1
CASRLNPSNTGERFF	TGTGCCAGCAGACTTAATCCCTCGAACACCGGGGAGCGGTTTTTT	.	.	TRBV6-6	TRBJ2-2
CATVDRVGQPQHF	TGTGCCACCGTCGACAGGGTGGGTCAGCCCCAGCATTTT	.	TRBD1	TRBV6-6	TRBJ1-5
CASRRKLLADSYSEQFF	TGCGCCAGCAGACGAAAATTACTAGCGGATTCCTACAGTGAGCAGTTCTTC	.	TRBD2	TRBV4-1	TRBJ2-1
CASSKLPDSLYEQYF	TGTGCCAGCAGTAAGCTCCCGGACAGCTTGTACGAGCAGTACTTC	.	.	TRBV12-3/TRBV12-4	TRBJ2-7
CASSSGRGRANEQFF	TGTGCTAGCAGCTCCGGGCGCGGGAGGGCGAATGAGCAGTTCTTC	many	TRBD2	TRBV7-7	TRBJ2-1
CASSDRGNYGYTF	TGTGCCAGCAGTGACAGGGGCAACTATGGCTACACCTTC	.	TRBD1	TRBV27	TRBJ1-2
CASTSRRVTEAFF	TGTGCCAGCACCTCTCGGAGGGTCACTGAAGCTTTCTTT	few	.	TRBV6-5	TRBJ1-1
CSTHEGLGGYTF	TGCAGCACCCACGAGGGGCTAGGGGGCTACACCTTC	.	.	TRBV29-1	TRBJ1-2
CSVEGGSYNEQFF	TGCAGCGTTGAAGGGGGCTCCTACAATGAGCAGTTCTTC	few	.	TRBV29-1	TRBJ2-1
CASSDWRRGYQYF	TGTGCCAGCAGTGATTGGAGGAGGGGCTATCAGTACTTC	.	.	TRBV25-1	TRBJ2-5